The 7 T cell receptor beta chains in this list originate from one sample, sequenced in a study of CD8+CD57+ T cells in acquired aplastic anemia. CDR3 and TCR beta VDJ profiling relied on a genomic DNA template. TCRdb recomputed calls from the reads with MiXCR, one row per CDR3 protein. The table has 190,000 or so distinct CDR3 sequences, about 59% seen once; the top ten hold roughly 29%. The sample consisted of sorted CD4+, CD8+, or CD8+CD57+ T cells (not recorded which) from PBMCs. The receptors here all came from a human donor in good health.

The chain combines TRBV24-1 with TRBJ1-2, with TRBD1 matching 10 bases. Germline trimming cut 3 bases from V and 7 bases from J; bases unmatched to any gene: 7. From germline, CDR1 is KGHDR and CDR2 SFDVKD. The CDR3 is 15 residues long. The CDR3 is CATSDPGTGDFGYTF. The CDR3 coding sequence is TGTGCCACCAGTGATCCCGGGACAGGGGATTTTGGCTACACCTTC.

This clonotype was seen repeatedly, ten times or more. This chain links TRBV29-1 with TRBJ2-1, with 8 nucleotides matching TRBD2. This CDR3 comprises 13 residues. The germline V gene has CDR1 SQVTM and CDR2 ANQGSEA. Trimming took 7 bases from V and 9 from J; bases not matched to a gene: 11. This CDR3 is CSGLEGSGGEQFF. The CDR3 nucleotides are TGCAGCGGACTTGAAGGGAGCGGGGGTGAGCAGTTCTTC.

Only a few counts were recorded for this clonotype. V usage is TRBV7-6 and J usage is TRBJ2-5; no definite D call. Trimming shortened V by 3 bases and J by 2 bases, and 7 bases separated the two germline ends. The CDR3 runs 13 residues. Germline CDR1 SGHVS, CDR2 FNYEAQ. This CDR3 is CASSLALQETQYF. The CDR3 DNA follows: TGTGCCAGCAGCTTGGCTTTACAAGAGACCCAGTACTTC.

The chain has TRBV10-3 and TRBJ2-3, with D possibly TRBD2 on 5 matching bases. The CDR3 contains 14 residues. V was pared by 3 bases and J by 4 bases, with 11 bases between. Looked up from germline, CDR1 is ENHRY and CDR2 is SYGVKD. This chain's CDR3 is CAISEGLAPDTQYF. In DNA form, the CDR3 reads TGTGCCATCAGTGAAGGGCTAGCCCCAGATACGCAGTATTTT.

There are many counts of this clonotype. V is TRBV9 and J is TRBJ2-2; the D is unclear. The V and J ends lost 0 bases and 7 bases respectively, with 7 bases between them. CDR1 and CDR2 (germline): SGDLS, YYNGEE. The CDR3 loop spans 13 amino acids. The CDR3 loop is CASSVGPIGELFF. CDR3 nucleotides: TGTGCCAGCAGCGTAGGGCCGATCGGGGAGCTGTTTTTT. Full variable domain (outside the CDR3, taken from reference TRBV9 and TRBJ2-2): DSGVTQTPKHLITATGQRVTLRCSPRSGDLSVYWYQQSLDQGLQFLIQYYNGEERAKGNILERFSAQQFPDLHSELNLSSLELGDSALYFCASSVGPIGELFFGEGSRLTVL.

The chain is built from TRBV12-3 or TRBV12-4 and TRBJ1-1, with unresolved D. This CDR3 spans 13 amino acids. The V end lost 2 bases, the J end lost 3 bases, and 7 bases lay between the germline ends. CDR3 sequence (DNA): TGTGCCAGCAGTTTAAGCCGGGACACTGAAGCTTTCTTT. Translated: CASSLSRDTEAFF.

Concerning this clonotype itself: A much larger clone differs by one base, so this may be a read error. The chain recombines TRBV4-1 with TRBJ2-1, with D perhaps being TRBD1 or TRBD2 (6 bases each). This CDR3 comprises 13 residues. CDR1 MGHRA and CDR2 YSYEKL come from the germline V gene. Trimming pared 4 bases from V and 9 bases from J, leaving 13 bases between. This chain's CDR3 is CASSLSGGSEQFF. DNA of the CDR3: TGCGCCAGCAGCCTATCCGGGGGCAGTGAGCAGTTCTTC.